The sequence of this TCR beta chain was determined in a study of cytomegalovirus exposure and HLA in healthy donors (dated by TCRdb to about 2017). Background for the entire study: An earlier analysis of approximately 550 of the donors reported more than 250 Gb of sequence data and around 110 million unique TCR beta sequences from about 200 million T cells. Roughly 300 gigabases of sequencing data and approximately 80 million unique TCR sequences were included in an early release covering roughly 700 HLA-typed donors. The genetic ancestry cluster associated with self-reported Caucasian donors included 65% to 90% of the roughly 360 genotyped donors. The study aimed to test whether cataloging public T cell receptors could reveal signatures of past pathogen exposure. The study profiled the T cell repertoires of 500 to 800 subjects by immunosequencing and related them to cytomegalovirus serostatus. A separate validation cohort of roughly 130 different subjects was used in addition to the approximately 700-subject first cohort. High-throughput TCR immunosequencing, statistical association of individual TCRs with disease status, and machine learning were combined to predict cytomegalovirus infection status. A later analysis re-analyzed previously published TCR beta repertoires from 666 donors and added high-resolution HLA genotyping to study TCR occurrence patterns. Rather than drawing on any new phenotypic data, the later analysis identified candidate immune exposures from TCR beta sequences and the way those sequences occurred across donors. In an earlier analysis of about 590 of the donors, high-throughput TCR beta sequencing was used to judge whether each TCR beta V gene segment behaved as functional or pseudogenic. Donor age, sex, ethnicity and CMV serostatus were compiled alongside the repertoire data. Genome-wide SNP genotypes for about 65% of the 666 donors were used in a later genetic analysis, which treated that subset as a discovery cohort. Every discovery cohort repertoire had been produced on one sequencing platform. Both class I and class II loci were covered by HLA typing, at four-digit resolution. Typing coverage differed by locus: A, B, C, DRB1 and DQB1 were typed in about 620-640 donors, DQA1 in roughly 500, DPA1 in 600 to 610, and DPB1 in around 440. Roughly five DR-DQ haplotypes were handled as single units for association and clustering, since linkage in the cohort was strong. On average, around 200,000 unique TCR beta nucleotide sequences were sequenced per donor among several hundred genotyped donors of the cohort, with roughly a sixth of those sequences being non-productive.

The cohort consisted of 600 to 700 healthy bone marrow donors. All cohort members were sampled while nominally healthy, although unrecorded immune exposures were likely present. The donor tested CMV seronegative, placing the donor among the 350 or so seronegative members of the cohort. A peripheral blood sample was provided by each donor, and peripheral blood mononuclear cells were used for TCR beta sequencing. Genomic DNA extraction from the blood cell samples was performed with the Qiagen DNeasy Blood Extraction Kit. What the work shows at the level of the full study, not this receptor alone: Because HLA typing was missing for some donors at each locus, association tests included only the typed subset. Because the 87-base-pair reads could not distinguish some IMGT-functional V segments, including TRBV6-2 and TRBV6-3, those segments were excluded. Broadly in line with IMGT annotations, most TCR beta V segments showed up in productive rearrangements about 90% or about 30% of the time in an earlier analysis of approximately 600 of the donors. A total of 150 to 200 TCR beta chains were listed by the study as associated with cytomegalovirus. According to a later analysis, most CMV-associated TCR beta chains appeared to be HLA-restricted, and the HLA associations seemed to be driven largely by CMV exposure. In a later genetic analysis, a missense DCLRE1C variant was associated with V-gene and J-gene trimming of TCR beta chains, and the association was replicated in an independent cohort. Assigning TCR associations to individual alleles was difficult when HLA alleles, especially DR and DQ, strongly co-occurred. In a later analysis, 16,951 TCR beta sequences were associated with specific HLA alleles at a false discovery rate of 0.05. Across donors, most TCR sequences were observed very rarely, whereas some public TCRs were present in many individuals. CMV serostatus was the only immune exposure information available for the cohort. The earlier analysis of about 600 of the donors excluded 15 to 20 rarely observed V segments, including chromosome 9 orphons, because counts were too low. Compared with equally common non-associated chains, HLA-associated TCR beta chains in a later analysis were more clonally expanded and had lower generation probabilities. A later analysis found that TCR association rates varied across HLA loci, with DRB1 alleles showing the most associated TCRs and HLA-C alleles the fewest. Sequencing depth was assumed to be roughly uniform across donors in the presence/absence analyses, though that assumption may not hold. A group of highly shared sequence variants was considered likely to be a technical artifact of the sequencing pipeline. Correlated functional status among segregating V segments might be attributable to linkage disequilibrium, but an unknown experimental factor could not be ruled out. The authors suggested that the approach could potentially be generalized to other disease states and immunological phenotypes. A few of the identified cytomegalovirus-associated TCR beta chains were confirmed in vitro to be specific for cytomegalovirus antigens. A further reported finding was that TCR beta sequences accurately predicted the HLA-A and HLA-B alleles for most subjects in the first cohort. According to a later analysis, parvovirus B19, influenza, CMV and Epstein-Barr virus appeared linked to several top co-occurrence clusters. The cohort was sequenced for TCR beta chains only, and without alpha or paired-chain data the features that could be detected were limited. The classifier was reported to diagnose cytomegalovirus status with high specificity and sensitivity in both the original and validation cohorts. In a later genetic analysis, fewer N-insertions in productive TCRs were reported among donors in an Asian-associated ancestry cluster than the approximately 710-donor mean.

Receptors were amplified or captured by the immunoSEQ multiplex PCR assay. A mixture of 60 forward primers for TCR Vbeta segments and 13 reverse primers for TCR Jbeta segments was used in the multiplex PCR. A multiplex PCR assay on genomic DNA amplified the CDR3 region of rearranged TCR beta genes. The amplified TCR beta libraries were sequenced on the Illumina HiSeq System as 87-base-pair reads. As for the authors' bioinformatics: A later analysis tallied roughly 78 million unique TCR beta chains across the 700 or so repertoires, and roughly 11 million of those chains were shared by two or more donors. Raw reads were error-corrected and collapsed into unique sequences by a nearest-neighbor algorithm in which closely related sequences were merged to remove PCR and sequencing errors. Alignment of CDR3 sequences to IMGT reference sequences was used to assign V, D and J gene segments. For a sequence to be retained, a match of at least six nucleotides was required to both a V gene segment and a J gene segment. Rearrangements were called productive when the CDR3 lacked stop codons and stayed in frame with V and J; all others were non-productive. CDR3 was defined by IMGT convention, running from the second conserved V-encoded cysteine to the conserved J-encoded phenylalanine. The earlier analysis of about 620 of the donors excluded sequences that lacked an unambiguous match to a single V gene segment. An earlier analysis of a few hundred of the donors classified V segments as functional when productive rearrangements were above 56.7% and as segregating when the standard deviation between donors was above 5%. To diagnose cytomegalovirus status from the catalog of TCR beta chain sequences, a statistical classification framework was built. V and J gene assignment, in a later analysis, came from comparing TCR nucleotide sequences with IMGT/GENE-DB human TR gene sequences. A later analysis assigned CDR3 sequences and most-parsimonious VDJ recombination scenarios with the TCRdist pipeline. In a later analysis, each TCR beta chain was defined by its CDR3 amino acid sequence together with its V-gene family, and reads lacking a unique V-gene family were excluded. In a later analysis, 450 to 600 highly shared, low-generation-probability nucleotide sequences were removed to address suspected cross-contamination and a sequencing artifact. For each public chain, a later analysis derived a clonal expansion index from normalized ranks of inferred template counts within each repertoire. In a later analysis, generation probabilities were computed using a VDJ recombination model fitted to out-of-frame rearrangements, and the results were checked against IGoR. In a later analysis, hypergeometric tests were used to score TCR-TCR, TCR-HLA and TCR-CMV co-occurrence, with a repertoire-size bias correction applied to TCR pairs. A later analysis estimated false discovery rates by permuting HLA or CMV assignments 20 times. In a later analysis, co-occurring TCRs were grouped using DBSCAN, and TCRdist sequence similarity was added for clustering within HLA-allele-positive subsets. Repertoires with fewer than 30,000 or more than 120,000 public chains, plus five repertoires with anomalous nucleotide sharing, were excluded from co-occurrence clustering. TCRdb re-hosts the immuneACCESS table, in-frame sequences only. Its copies lack some clones; in the studies checked, an unresolved V gene accounts for under half of them, and the cause for the rest is not known. V, J and clone size derive from that table, while D and trimming were established from the DNA sequence. This sample's records show about 130,000 clones. The ten largest clones add up to approximately 2.6% of the sample.

V ends up 2 bases short and J 2 bases short, with an unmatched junction base count of 1. The CDR3 has 15 amino acids, counting the end cysteine and phenylalanine. Kept here is only the CDR3 DNA, which spans 45 bases and is read in frame from base 1. CDR1 and CDR2 were assigned from the germline V gene (reference sequence) as PRHDT and FYEKMQ. In regard to this clone: Its binding antigen is unknown.

The chain employs TRBV13 and TRBJ2-5, with 11 middle bases fitting TRBD2. The specimen sequenced was PBMCs. The clonotype was recovered from a man aged 30 to 39 in good health and CMV-seronegative. The DNA sequence follows: TGTGCCAGCAGCTTATGGACTAGCGGGCAAGAGACCCAGTACTTC. Its amino acids are CASSLWTSGQETQYF.